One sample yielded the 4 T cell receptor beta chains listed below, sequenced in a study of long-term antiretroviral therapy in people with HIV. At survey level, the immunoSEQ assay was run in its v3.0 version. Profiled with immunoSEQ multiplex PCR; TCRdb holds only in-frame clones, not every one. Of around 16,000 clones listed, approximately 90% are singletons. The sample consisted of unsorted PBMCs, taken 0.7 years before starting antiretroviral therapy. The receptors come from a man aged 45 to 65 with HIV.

The CDR3 bases are TGTGCCAGCATGGATACGGAGTTCTTC. Protein product: CASMDTEFF. The chain joins TRBV7-9 to TRBJ2-1; D gene ambiguous. This CDR3 comprises 9 residues. With 7 bases removed from V and 14 bases from J, the gap between germline ends came to 9 bases. The V gene's germline CDR1 is SEHNR and CDR2 FQNEAQ (reference sequence).

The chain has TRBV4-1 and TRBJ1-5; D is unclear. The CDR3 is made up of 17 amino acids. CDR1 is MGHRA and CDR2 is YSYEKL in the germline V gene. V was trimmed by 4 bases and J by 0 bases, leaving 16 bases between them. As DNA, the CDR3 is TGCGCCAGCAGCCTGTTCTTTTCTGGCTATAGCAATCAGCCCCAGCATTTT. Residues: CASSLFFSGYSNQPQHF.

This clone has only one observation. The CDR3 region is CASSILAGVVQETQYF. The CDR3 nucleotides are TGTGCCAGCAGCATACTAGCGGGGGTGGTACAAGAGACCCAGTACTTC. The gene calls are TRBV7-2 and TRBJ2-5, with 11 bases identical to TRBD2. The CDR3 contains 16 residues. Germline V gene data show CDR1 as SGHTA and CDR2 as FQGNSA. The V gene end was trimmed by 5 bases and the J gene end by 2 bases; junction bases not matched to a gene: 7.

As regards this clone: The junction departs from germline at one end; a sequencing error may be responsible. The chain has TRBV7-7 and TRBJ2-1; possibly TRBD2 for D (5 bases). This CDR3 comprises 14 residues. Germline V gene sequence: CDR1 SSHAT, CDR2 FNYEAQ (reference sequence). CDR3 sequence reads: CASSLSGNYNEQFF. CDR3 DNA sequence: TGTGCTAGCAGCTTATCCGGGAACTACAATGAGCAGTTCTTC.